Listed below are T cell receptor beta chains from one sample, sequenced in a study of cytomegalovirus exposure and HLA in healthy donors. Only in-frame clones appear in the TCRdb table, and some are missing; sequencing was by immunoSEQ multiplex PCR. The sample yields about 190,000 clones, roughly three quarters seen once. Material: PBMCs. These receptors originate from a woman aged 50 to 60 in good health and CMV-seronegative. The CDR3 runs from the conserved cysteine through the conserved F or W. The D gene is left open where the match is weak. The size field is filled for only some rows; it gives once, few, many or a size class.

cdr3_aa: CAISESRRGGEETQYF
cdr3_nt: TGTGCCATCAGTGAGTCGCGTCGGGGGGGAGAAGAGACCCAGTACTTC
cdr3_length: 16
d_call: TRBD2
clone_size: NA
v_call: TRBV10-3
j_call: TRBJ2-5

cdr3_aa: CASSHTTGGNYGYTF
cdr3_nt: TGTGCCAGCAGTCACACGACAGGGGGGAACTATGGCTACACCTTC
cdr3_length: 15
d_call: TRBD1
clone_size: once
v_call: TRBV6-5
j_call: TRBJ1-2

cdr3_aa: CASRSTGSNTEAFF
cdr3_nt: TGTGCCAGCAGGTCGACGGGGTCAAACACTGAAGCTTTCTTT
cdr3_length: 14
d_call: NA
clone_size: NA
v_call: TRBV6-5
j_call: TRBJ1-1

cdr3_aa: CSVEQGAYSTDTQYF
cdr3_nt: TGCAGCGTTGAACAGGGGGCCTATAGCACAGATACGCAGTATTTT
cdr3_length: 15
d_call: TRBD1
clone_size: NA
v_call: TRBV29-1
j_call: TRBJ2-3

cdr3_aa: CASGHSQETQYF
cdr3_nt: TGTGCTAGCGGACACTCTCAAGAGACCCAGTACTTC
cdr3_length: 12
d_call: NA
clone_size: once
v_call: TRBV7-7
j_call: TRBJ2-5

cdr3_aa: CASSEAWRNTEAFF
cdr3_nt: TGTGCCAGCAGTGAAGCGTGGAGGAACACTGAAGCTTTCTTT
cdr3_length: 14
d_call: NA
clone_size: NA
v_call: TRBV6-1
j_call: TRBJ1-1

cdr3_aa: CASSLGLRTGFQETQYF
cdr3_nt: TGTGCCAGCAGCTTAGGGTTGAGGACAGGCTTCCAAGAGACCCAGTACTTC
cdr3_length: 17
d_call: TRBD1
clone_size: NA
v_call: TRBV7-3
j_call: TRBJ2-5

cdr3_aa: CASSGLIGDTQYF
cdr3_nt: TGTGCCAGCAGTGGACTAATTGGCGATACGCAGTATTTT
cdr3_length: 13
d_call: NA
clone_size: NA
v_call: TRBV6-1
j_call: TRBJ2-3

cdr3_aa: CASSLGGLAGTTDTQYF
cdr3_nt: TGCGCCAGCAGCTTGGGGGGACTAGCGGGGACAACAGATACGCAGTATTTT
cdr3_length: 17
d_call: TRBD2
clone_size: NA
v_call: TRBV5-1
j_call: TRBJ2-3

cdr3_aa: CASSSFGGGNTEAFF
cdr3_nt: TGTGCCAGCAGTTCGTTCGGGGGAGGTAACACTGAAGCTTTCTTT
cdr3_length: 15
d_call: NA
clone_size: few
v_call: TRBV6-5
j_call: TRBJ1-1

cdr3_aa: CASRLTGGFTEAFF
cdr3_nt: TGTGCCAGCAGATTGACAGGGGGATTTACTGAAGCTTTCTTT
cdr3_length: 14
d_call: TRBD1
clone_size: NA
v_call: TRBV6-1
j_call: TRBJ1-1

cdr3_aa: CASSLGGQAGAGANVLTF
cdr3_nt: TGCGCCAGCAGCTTGGGGGGACAGGCCGGGGCTGGGGCCAACGTCCTGACTTTC
cdr3_length: 18
d_call: TRBD1
clone_size: NA
v_call: TRBV5-1
j_call: TRBJ2-6

cdr3_aa: CASSYGRYEKLFF
cdr3_nt: TGTGCCAGCAGTTACGGGAGATATGAAAAACTGTTTTTT
cdr3_length: 13
d_call: NA
clone_size: NA
v_call: TRBV6-6
j_call: TRBJ1-4

cdr3_aa: CASSSFQVMNTEAFF
cdr3_nt: TGTGCCAGCAGCTCTTTCCAGGTAATGAACACTGAAGCTTTCTTT
cdr3_length: 15
d_call: NA
clone_size: NA
v_call: TRBV5-8
j_call: TRBJ1-1

cdr3_aa: CASSWYQGQGRRGYTF
cdr3_nt: TGTGCCAGCAGCTGGTACCAGGGACAGGGGCGGAGGGGCTACACCTTC
cdr3_length: 16
d_call: TRBD1
clone_size: once
v_call: TRBV7-8
j_call: TRBJ1-2

cdr3_aa: CASSIRQGGSPLHF
cdr3_nt: TGTGCCAGCAGCATCCGACAGGGAGGCTCACCCCTCCACTTT
cdr3_length: 14
d_call: TRBD1
clone_size: NA
v_call: TRBV2
j_call: TRBJ1-6

cdr3_aa: CASSLGAGDHQYF
cdr3_nt: TGTGCCAGCAGCTTAGGAGCGGGGGACCACCAGTACTTC
cdr3_length: 13
d_call: TRBD2
clone_size: once
v_call: TRBV7-3
j_call: TRBJ2-7

cdr3_aa: CASSLYKGATYGYTF
cdr3_nt: TGTGCCAGCAGCTTGTATAAGGGGGCTACCTATGGCTACACCTTC
cdr3_length: 15
d_call: TRBD1
clone_size: NA
v_call: TRBV5-6
j_call: TRBJ1-2

cdr3_aa: CASSPGGETQYF
cdr3_nt: TGCGCCAGCAGCCCCGGAGGGGAGACCCAGTACTTC
cdr3_length: 12
d_call: NA
clone_size: once
v_call: TRBV5-1
j_call: TRBJ2-5

cdr3_aa: CASSQESLPTDTQYF
cdr3_nt: TGTGCCAGCAGCCAAGAGAGCCTCCCCACAGATACGCAGTATTTT
cdr3_length: 15
d_call: NA
clone_size: NA
v_call: TRBV14
j_call: TRBJ2-3

cdr3_aa: CASSSPGQGTGALSSYNEQFF
cdr3_nt: TGTGCCAGCAGTTCCCCCGGACAGGGGACCGGCGCTTTGAGCTCCTACAATGAGCAGTTCTTC
cdr3_length: 21
d_call: TRBD1
clone_size: NA
v_call: TRBV28
j_call: TRBJ2-1

cdr3_aa: CASSLGQGRFDSPLHF
cdr3_nt: TGTGCCAGCAGCTTAGGACAGGGGAGGTTTGATTCACCCCTCCACTTT
cdr3_length: 16
d_call: TRBD1
clone_size: once
v_call: TRBV5-4
j_call: TRBJ1-6

cdr3_aa: CASSRTSGRAGSETQYF
cdr3_nt: TGTGCCAGCAGCCGGACTAGCGGGAGGGCCGGTTCGGAGACCCAGTACTTC
cdr3_length: 17
d_call: TRBD2
clone_size: NA
v_call: TRBV5-6
j_call: TRBJ2-5

cdr3_aa: CASSPRQDRANSPLHF
cdr3_nt: TGTGCCAGCTCACCCCGGCAAGACAGGGCTAATTCACCCCTCCACTTT
cdr3_length: 16
d_call: TRBD1
clone_size: once
v_call: TRBV18
j_call: TRBJ1-6

cdr3_aa: CASTHGGRGTPLHF
cdr3_nt: TGTGCCAGCACCCACGGGGGGCGGGGGACACCCCTCCACTTT
cdr3_length: 14
d_call: NA
clone_size: few
v_call: TRBV6-6
j_call: TRBJ1-6

cdr3_aa: CASSPRGEQYF
cdr3_nt: TGTGCCAGCAGCCCCCGTGGGGAGCAGTACTTC
cdr3_length: 11
d_call: NA
clone_size: NA
v_call: TRBV7-2
j_call: TRBJ2-5

cdr3_aa: CAWSPSGRRGNTQYF
cdr3_nt: TGTGCCTGGAGTCCCTCCGGTCGTAGGGGAAATACGCAGTATTTT
cdr3_length: 15
d_call: NA
clone_size: NA
v_call: TRBV30
j_call: TRBJ2-3

cdr3_aa: CAISESTVGGGYEQYF
cdr3_nt: TGTGCCATCAGTGAGTCGACGGTGGGGGGGGGCTACGAGCAGTACTTC
cdr3_length: 16
d_call: TRBD2
clone_size: NA
v_call: TRBV10-3
j_call: TRBJ2-7

cdr3_aa: CASSLVGQTYGYTF
cdr3_nt: TGTGCCAGCAGCTTAGTAGGACAGACCTATGGCTACACCTTC
cdr3_length: 14
d_call: NA
clone_size: NA
v_call: TRBV7-9
j_call: TRBJ1-2

cdr3_aa: CASSSNLAGGPWETQYF
cdr3_nt: TGTGCCAGCAGCTCAAATCTAGCGGGGGGGCCTTGGGAGACCCAGTACTTC
cdr3_length: 17
d_call: TRBD2
clone_size: NA
v_call: TRBV7-8
j_call: TRBJ2-5

cdr3_aa: CASSASGQTGNTIYF
cdr3_nt: TGTGCCAGCAGCGCCTCGGGACAGACTGGAAACACCATATATTTT
cdr3_length: 15
d_call: TRBD1
clone_size: once
v_call: TRBV11-2
j_call: TRBJ1-3

cdr3_aa: CASSYGLHNEQFF
cdr3_nt: TGTGCCAGCAGTTACGGGCTACACAATGAGCAGTTCTTC
cdr3_length: 13
d_call: NA
clone_size: NA
v_call: TRBV6-5
j_call: TRBJ2-1

cdr3_aa: CASSTRGGTDTQYF
cdr3_nt: TGCGCCAGCAGTACCCGGGGAGGAACAGATACGCAGTATTTT
cdr3_length: 14
d_call: NA
clone_size: NA
v_call: TRBV5-1
j_call: TRBJ2-3

cdr3_aa: CASSLFQGSEQYF
cdr3_nt: TGTGCCAGCAGCCTGTTTCAGGGTTCCGAGCAGTACTTC
cdr3_length: 13
d_call: NA
clone_size: NA
v_call: TRBV14
j_call: TRBJ2-7

cdr3_aa: CASYPGQGVTGELFF
cdr3_nt: TGTGCCAGCTATCCGGGACAGGGAGTCACCGGGGAGCTGTTTTTT
cdr3_length: 15
d_call: TRBD1
clone_size: NA
v_call: TRBV19
j_call: TRBJ2-2

cdr3_aa: CASSVQGINTEAFF
cdr3_nt: TGTGCCAGCAGCGTACAGGGGATCAACACTGAAGCTTTCTTT
cdr3_length: 14
d_call: TRBD1
clone_size: few
v_call: TRBV5-5
j_call: TRBJ1-1

cdr3_aa: CASSPDRGPNYGYTF
cdr3_nt: TGTGCCAGCAGCCCGGACAGAGGCCCTAACTATGGCTACACCTTC
cdr3_length: 15
d_call: NA
clone_size: NA
v_call: TRBV7-6
j_call: TRBJ1-2

cdr3_aa: CASSLTGGETQYF
cdr3_nt: TGTGCCAGCAGCCTGACAGGCGGGGAGACCCAGTACTTC
cdr3_length: 13
d_call: NA
clone_size: NA
v_call: TRBV5-4
j_call: TRBJ2-5

cdr3_aa: CASSDETGGSTDTQYF
cdr3_nt: TGTGCCAGCAGTGACGAGACAGGGGGAAGCACAGATACGCAGTATTTT
cdr3_length: 16
d_call: TRBD1
clone_size: NA
v_call: TRBV6-1
j_call: TRBJ2-3

cdr3_aa: CASRPTGAGNTIYF
cdr3_nt: TGTGCCAGCAGACCTACGGGGGCTGGAAACACCATATATTTT
cdr3_length: 14
d_call: NA
clone_size: NA
v_call: TRBV9
j_call: TRBJ1-3

cdr3_aa: CAISEGQELPYEQYF
cdr3_nt: TGTGCCATCAGTGAAGGTCAGGAATTACCCTACGAGCAGTACTTC
cdr3_length: 15
d_call: NA
clone_size: NA
v_call: TRBV10-3
j_call: TRBJ2-7

cdr3_aa: CASRSLGQGGKQYF
cdr3_nt: TGTGCCAGCAGATCACTCGGACAGGGTGGAAAGCAGTACTTC
cdr3_length: 14
d_call: TRBD1
clone_size: NA
v_call: TRBV27
j_call: TRBJ2-7

cdr3_aa: CASSPGHPRGTEAFF
cdr3_nt: TGTGCCAGCAGCCCGGGACATCCCAGGGGTACTGAAGCTTTCTTT
cdr3_length: 15
d_call: NA
clone_size: once
v_call: TRBV11-3
j_call: TRBJ1-1

cdr3_aa: CASSVGATGNQPQHF
cdr3_nt: TGTGCCAGCAGCGTAGGAGCCACGGGCAATCAGCCCCAGCATTTT
cdr3_length: 15
d_call: NA
clone_size: NA
v_call: TRBV9
j_call: TRBJ1-5

cdr3_aa: CASSEYFGTGIEKLFF
cdr3_nt: TGTGCCAGCAGTGAATATTTTGGGACAGGGATTGAAAAACTGTTTTTT
cdr3_length: 16
d_call: TRBD1
clone_size: few
v_call: TRBV25-1
j_call: TRBJ1-4

cdr3_aa: CASTWTAQTEAFF
cdr3_nt: TGTGCCAGCACCTGGACAGCTCAGACTGAAGCTTTCTTT
cdr3_length: 13
d_call: NA
clone_size: NA
v_call: TRBV7-9
j_call: TRBJ1-1

cdr3_aa: CASRRNTEAFF
cdr3_nt: TGTGCCAGCAGGAGGAACACTGAAGCTTTCTTT
cdr3_length: 11
d_call: NA
clone_size: NA
v_call: TRBV7-8
j_call: TRBJ1-1

cdr3_aa: CASSEFGGRADEQYF
cdr3_nt: TGTGCCAGCAGTGAATTTGGCGGGAGGGCCGACGAGCAGTACTTC
cdr3_length: 15
d_call: TRBD2
clone_size: NA
v_call: TRBV25-1
j_call: TRBJ2-7

cdr3_aa: CASSYSGTGVYEQYF
cdr3_nt: TGTGCCAGCAGTTACTCCGGGACAGGGGTGTACGAGCAGTACTTC
cdr3_length: 15
d_call: TRBD1
clone_size: NA
v_call: TRBV6-5
j_call: TRBJ2-7